This TCR beta chain stems from a study of Ad26.COV2.S vaccination and SARS-CoV-2 variants. On the study more broadly: Ad26.COV2.S arm of COV1001 included the donor. Each vaccinee took Ad26.COV2.S intramuscularly, once or twice 56 days apart. Study observations and caveats: Reports say spike-specific CD8+ and CD4+ T cell responses covered substantial breadth after vaccination.

Treatment: around 19 received Ad26.COV2.S at low or high dose, single or two shots; about 5 received placebo; per-sample allocation not given. Sampling was performed 63 days after the first vaccine or placebo injection. Ad26 vector vaccine expressed Wuhan-strain SARS-CoV-2 spike. Only in-frame clones appear in the TCRdb table, and some are missing; sequencing was by immunoSEQ multiplex PCR. The sample has about 350,000 clones, 80% to 90% seen once. In regard to this clone: Its target is not known.

V lost 5 bases, J lost 5 bases, and 15 bases lay in between. Germline V gives CDR1 KGHDR, CDR2 SFDVKD. This CDR3 is 15 amino acids long. The TCR comes from a person aged 18 to 65 who received the Ad26.COV2.S COVID-19 vaccine or a placebo. The V gene is TRBV24-1, the J gene TRBJ2-1, with no clear D. The input for sequencing was peripheral blood, taken in a trial of Ad26.COV2.S vaccine versus placebo. The CDR3 DNA follows: TGTGCCACCAGTGTACCTGGTGGAATAAACAATGAGCAGTTCTTC. Translating it yields CATSVPGGINNEQFF.